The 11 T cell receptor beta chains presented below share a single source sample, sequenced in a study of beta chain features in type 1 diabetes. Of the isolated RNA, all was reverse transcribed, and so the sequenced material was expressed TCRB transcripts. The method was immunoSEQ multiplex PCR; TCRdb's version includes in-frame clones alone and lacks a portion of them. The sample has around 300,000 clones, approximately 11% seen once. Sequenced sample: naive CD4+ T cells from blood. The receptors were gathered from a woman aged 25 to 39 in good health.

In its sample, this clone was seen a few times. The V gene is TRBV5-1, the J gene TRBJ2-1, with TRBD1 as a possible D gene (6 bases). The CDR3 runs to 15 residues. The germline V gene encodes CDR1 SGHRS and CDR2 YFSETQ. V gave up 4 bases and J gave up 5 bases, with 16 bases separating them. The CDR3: CASSPRQVGHNEQFF. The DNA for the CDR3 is TGCGCCAGCAGCCCCAGACAGGTTGGACACAATGAGCAGTTCTTC.

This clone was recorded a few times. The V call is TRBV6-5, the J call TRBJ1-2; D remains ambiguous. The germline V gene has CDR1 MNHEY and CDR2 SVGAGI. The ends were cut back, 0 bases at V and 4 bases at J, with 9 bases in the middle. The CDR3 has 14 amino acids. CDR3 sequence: CASSYSERSYGYTF. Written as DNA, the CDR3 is TGTGCCAGCAGTTACTCGGAGCGGAGCTATGGCTACACCTTC.

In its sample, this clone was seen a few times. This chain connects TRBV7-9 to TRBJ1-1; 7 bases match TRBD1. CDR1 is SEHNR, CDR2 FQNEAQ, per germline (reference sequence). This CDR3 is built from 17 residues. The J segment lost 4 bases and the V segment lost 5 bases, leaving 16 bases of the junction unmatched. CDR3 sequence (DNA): TGTGCCAGCAGCCGAACCCCGTATGAGACAGGGCGCACTGAAGCTTTCTTT. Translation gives CASSRTPYETGRTEAFF.

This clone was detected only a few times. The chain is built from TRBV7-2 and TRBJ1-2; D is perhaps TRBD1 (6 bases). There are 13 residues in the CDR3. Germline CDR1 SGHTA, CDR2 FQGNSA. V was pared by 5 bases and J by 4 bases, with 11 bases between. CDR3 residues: CASSPQGGYGYTF. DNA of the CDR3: TGTGCCAGCAGCCCCCAAGGGGGCTATGGCTACACCTTC.

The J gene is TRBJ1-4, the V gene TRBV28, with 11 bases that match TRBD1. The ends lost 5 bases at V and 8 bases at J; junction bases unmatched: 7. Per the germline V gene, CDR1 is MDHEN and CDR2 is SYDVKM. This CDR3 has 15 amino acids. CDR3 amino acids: CASSPSGTGGEKLFF. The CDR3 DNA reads TGTGCCAGCAGTCCCTCAGGGACAGGGGGGGAAAAACTGTTTTTT.

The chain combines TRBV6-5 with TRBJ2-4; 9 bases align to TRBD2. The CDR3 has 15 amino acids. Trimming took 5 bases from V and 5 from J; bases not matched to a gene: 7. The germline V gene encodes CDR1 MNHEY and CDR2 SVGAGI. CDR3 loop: CASSGDLAGQNIQYF. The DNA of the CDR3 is TGTGCCAGCAGTGGTGACCTAGCGGGGCAAAACATTCAGTACTTC.

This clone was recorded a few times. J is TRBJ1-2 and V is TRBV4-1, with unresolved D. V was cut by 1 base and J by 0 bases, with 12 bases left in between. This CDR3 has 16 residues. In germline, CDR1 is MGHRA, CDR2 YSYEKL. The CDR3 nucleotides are TGCGCCAGCAGCCAAGGGGCCGATTTAACTAACTATGGCTACACCTTC. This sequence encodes CASSQGADLTNYGYTF.

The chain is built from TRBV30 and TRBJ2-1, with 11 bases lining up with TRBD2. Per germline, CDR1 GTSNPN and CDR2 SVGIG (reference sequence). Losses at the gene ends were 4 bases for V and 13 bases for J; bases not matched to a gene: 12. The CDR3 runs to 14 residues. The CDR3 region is CAWTPRNSGRGQFF. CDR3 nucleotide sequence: TGTGCCTGGACCCCCCGAAATAGCGGGAGGGGCCAGTTCTTC.

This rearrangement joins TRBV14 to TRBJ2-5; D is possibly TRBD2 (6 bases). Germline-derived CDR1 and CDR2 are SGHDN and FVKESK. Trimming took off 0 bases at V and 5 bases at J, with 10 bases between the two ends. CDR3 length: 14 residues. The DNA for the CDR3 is TGTGCCAGCAGCCAAGATAGGGACTCCGAGACCCAGTACTTC. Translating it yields CASSQDRDSETQYF.

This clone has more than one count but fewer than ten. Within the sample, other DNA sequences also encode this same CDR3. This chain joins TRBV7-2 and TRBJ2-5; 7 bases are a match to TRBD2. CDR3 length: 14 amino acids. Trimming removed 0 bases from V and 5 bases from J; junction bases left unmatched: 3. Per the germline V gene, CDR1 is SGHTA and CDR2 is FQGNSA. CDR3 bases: TGTGCCAGCAGCTTAGCGGGGGGAGGGGAGACCCAGTACTTC. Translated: CASSLAGGGETQYF.

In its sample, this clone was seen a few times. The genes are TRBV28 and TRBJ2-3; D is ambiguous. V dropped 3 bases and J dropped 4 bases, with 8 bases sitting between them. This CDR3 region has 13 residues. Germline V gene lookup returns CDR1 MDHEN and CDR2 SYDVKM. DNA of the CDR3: TGTGCCAGCAGTTTTGGCCAGTCAGATACGCAGTATTTT. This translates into CASSFGQSDTQYF.